The 21 T cell receptor beta chains reported below all come from one sample, sequenced in a study of immune heterogeneity within non-small cell lung tumors. A multiplex PCR containing 32 V primers and 13 J primers was used to amplify TCR beta CDR3. A single record per CDR3 protein comes from TCRdb applying MiXCR to the multiplex PCR reads. The sample records roughly 9,800 distinct CDR3 sequences, approximately 34% being singletons. Samples each supplied around 630 ng of bulk tumor genomic DNA as template. Surgery yielded several widely spaced biopsies per primary tumor. The study enrolled patients with untreated, newly diagnosed non-small cell lung cancer who underwent curative surgery. The sample comprised lung tumor tissue. These receptors came from a man aged 60 to 69 with non-small cell lung cancer.

The sample holds many counts of this clonotype. The V call is TRBV30, the J call TRBJ1-2; unclear D gene. V lost 3 bases and J 4 bases, leaving 9 bases between the germline ends. This CDR3 has 12 residues. Per the germline V gene, CDR1 is GTSNPN and CDR2 is SVGIG (reference sequence). The CDR3 here is CAWRDYSYGYTF. In DNA form, the CDR3 reads TGTGCCTGGAGGGATTACAGCTATGGCTACACCTTC.

This clonotype was counted at least ten times. The chain combines TRBV6-1 with TRBJ2-7; D remains ambiguous. The CDR3 totals 12 residues. Germline assignment: CDR1 MNHNS and CDR2 SASEGT. Trimming took 5 bases from V and 3 from J, leaving 8 bases between them. The CDR3 region is CASSRTDYEQYF. CDR3 sequence (DNA): TGTGCCAGCAGTCGTACCGACTACGAGCAGTACTTC.

On this clonotype: The junction does not match germline at one end; this may be a read error. This chain links TRBV11-2 with TRBJ2-7, with D perhaps assigned TRBD1 or TRBD2 (5 bases each). Germline V gene sequence: CDR1 SGHAT, CDR2 FQNNGV. This CDR3 has 13 residues. CDR3 region: CASSYGTQAEQYF. The CDR3 DNA is TGTGCCAGCAGCTACGGGACCCAAGCCGAGCAATACTTC.

V usage is TRBV15 and J usage is TRBJ2-6; 8 nucleotides match TRBD1. Unmatched junction bases numbered 10, after V lost 0 bases and J lost 0 bases. The germline CDR1 and CDR2 sequences are LNHNV and YYDKDF (reference sequence). The CDR3 is 20 residues long. The CDR3 sequence is CATSRDGQGALVSGANVLTF. CDR3 sequence (DNA): TGTGCCACCAGCAGAGATGGCCAGGGGGCGCTGGTCTCTGGGGCCAACGTCCTGACTTTC.

This clonotype is judged large. V and J are TRBV20-1 and TRBJ2-1, with 7 bases identical to TRBD1. V shed 0 bases, J shed 5 bases, and the junction held 4 bases outside the gene matches. Germline V CDR1 and CDR2: DFQATT, SNEGSKA (reference sequence). The CDR3 spans 14 residues. Here the CDR3 DNA reads TGCAGTGCTAGAGATCCGACAGGGAACAATGAGCAGTTCTTC. Protein: CSARDPTGNNEQFF.

This clonotype showed up just once. The chain employs TRBV11-2 and TRBJ2-7; 7 bases map to TRBD2. CDR3 size: 15 residues. Looked up from germline, CDR1 is SGHAT and CDR2 is FQNNGV. Trimming took 1 base from V and 3 from J; bases not matched to a gene: 6. CDR3 region: CASSLGREGGYEQYF. The CDR3 coding sequence is TGTGCCAGCAGCTTAGGAAGGGAGGGTGGCTACGAGCAGTACTTC.

This clonotype was seen repeatedly, ten times or more. The chain links TRBV7-9 to TRBJ1-3, with D maybe TRBD1 (6 bases). This CDR3 is 12 amino acids long. V lost 6 bases and J lost 6, with 9 bases in between. Germline CDR1 SEHNR, CDR2 FQNEAQ (reference sequence). This chain's CDR3 is CASSRTENTIYF. The CDR3, as DNA: TGTGCCAGCAGTAGGACAGAAAACACCATATATTTT. Looking up the rest from reference TRBV7-9 and TRBJ1-3 gives the full variable domain: DTGVSQNPRHKITKRGQNVTFRCDPISEHNRLYWYRQTLGQGPEFLTYFQNEAQLEKSRLLSDRFSAERPKGSFSTLEIQRTEQGDSAMYLCASSRTENTIYFGEGSWLTVV.

This clonotype turned up a few times. This chain links TRBV5-1 with TRBJ2-5; 10 nucleotides align to TRBD2. Losses at the gene ends were 2 bases for V and 4 bases for J; bases not matched to a gene: 8. CDR1 is SGHRS, CDR2 YFSETQ, per germline. This CDR3 region has 16 residues. The CDR3 spells CASSFASGSSGETQYF. CDR3 DNA sequence: TGCGCCAGCAGCTTTGCTAGCGGGAGTTCGGGAGAGACCCAGTACTTC.

This clonotype is categorized as medium-sized (0.01 to 0.1%). The chain links TRBV5-5 to TRBJ2-5; 9 bases agree with TRBD2. Germline V gene sequence: CDR1 SGHKS, CDR2 YYEKEE (reference sequence). This CDR3 is built from 17 residues. The V gene end was trimmed by 2 bases and the J gene end by 5 bases; junction bases not matched to a gene: 13. CDR3 in amino acids: CASSFGGIAGALETQYF. Written as DNA, the CDR3 is TGTGCCAGCAGCTTCGGGGGGATAGCGGGAGCCTTGGAGACCCAGTACTTC.

In this sample, this clonotype is medium-sized. CDR3 region: CASSSQSREQYF. The CDR3 DNA reads TGTGCCAGCAGTTCTCAGAGCCGCGAGCAGTACTTC. This chain connects TRBV28 to TRBJ2-7; the D is unclear. Germline CDR1 and CDR2: MDHEN and SYDVKM. Between the trimmed V and J ends, which lost 4 bases and 6 bases, there was a span of 10 bases. The CDR3 totals 12 residues.

The chain uses TRBV20-1 and TRBJ1-4; D is possibly TRBD1 (5 bases). Per the germline V gene, CDR1 is DFQATT and CDR2 is SNEGSKA (reference sequence). With 0 bases removed from V and 7 bases from J, the gap between germline ends came to 12 bases. The CDR3 has 14 residues. The CDR3 sequence is CSARDRRGAEKLFF. The CDR3 DNA is TGCAGTGCTAGAGATAGGAGGGGAGCTGAAAAACTGTTTTTT.

The DNA of the CDR3 is TGTGCCAGCAGCCACAGGATAGGGGGCGCGGCGTCTGGGGCCAACGTCCTGACTTTC. Its protein is CASSHRIGGAASGANVLTF. The V call is TRBV7-9, the J call TRBJ2-6; 7 bases align to TRBD1. V lost 5 bases, J lost 1 base, and 14 bases stayed unmatched. This CDR3 is 19 amino acids long. The germline CDR1 and CDR2 sequences are SEHNR and FQNEAQ (reference sequence).

Of note for this clonotype: A read error may be the cause here, since a much bigger clone is one base away. The genes are TRBV5-6 and TRBJ2-1; the match to TRBD2 covers 8 bases. The CDR3 is 15 residues long. Germline V lookup: CDR1 SGHDT, CDR2 YYEEEE. With V trimmed by 1 base and J by 9 bases, 9 bases remained unmatched. In nucleotides, the CDR3 is TGTGCCAGCAGCTTGAAACCGGGGACTAGTGGTGAGCAGTTCTTC. It is translated as CASSLKPGTSGEQFF.

Concerning this clonotype itself: Relative to the germline gene, one junction end is altered; a read error may explain this. The chain couples TRBV19 to TRBJ2-3, with 8 nucleotides matching TRBD2. The CDR3 has 17 residues. Germline loops: CDR1 LNHDA, CDR2 SQIVND (reference sequence). Here the CDR3 reads CDSSMAPAGVKVDTQYF. The CDR3 nucleotides read TGTGACAGTAGTATGGCTCCAGCGGGAGTGAAAGTAGATACGCAGTATTTT.

This clonotype came up many times. This chain links TRBV11-1 with TRBJ2-1; D is undetermined. The length of the CDR3 is 14 residues. V dropped 5 bases and J dropped 1 base, with 9 bases sitting between them. Germline V gene data show CDR1 as SGHAT and CDR2 as FQDESV (reference sequence). CDR3 amino acids: CASSRGQSYNEQFF. Written as DNA, the CDR3 is TGTGCCAGCAGCCGTGGTCAATCCTACAATGAGCAGTTCTTC.

The V and J genes are TRBV5-1 and TRBJ2-3; the D is unclear. Trimming left V 4 bases short and J 4 bases short, with 16 bases between. The CDR3 is made up of 15 amino acids. Germline CDR1 and CDR2: SGHRS and YFSETQ. The CDR3 protein is CASSLGFGSSDTQYF. In DNA form, the CDR3 reads TGCGCCAGCAGCCTCGGGTTTGGCTCATCAGATACGCAGTATTTT.

At least ten counts were recorded for this clonotype. The chain recombines TRBV7-3 with TRBJ2-1; 7 bases agree with TRBD2. The CDR3 runs 14 residues. The V and J ends lost 4 bases and 7 bases, in that order; junction bases with no gene match: 7. Looked up from germline, CDR1 is SGHTA and CDR2 is FQGTGA. The CDR3 sequence: CASSSGLLPNEQFF. Here the CDR3 DNA reads TGTGCCAGCAGCTCGGGACTATTGCCGAATGAGCAGTTCTTC.

By sample fraction, this clonotype is medium-sized. The genes are TRBV30 and TRBJ1-1, with D possibly TRBD1 on 5 matching bases. The CDR3 covers 14 residues. CDR1 and CDR2 (germline): GTSNPN, SVGIG (reference sequence). V lost 4 bases to trimming and J lost 4 bases, with 16 bases between them. In DNA, the CDR3 is TGTGCCTGGAATAACTACCCCGGGGGCACTGAAGCTTTCTTT. It codes for CAWNNYPGGTEAFF. The complete variable domain, with remaining parts taken from reference TRBV30 and TRBJ1-1, reads SQTIHQWPATLVQPVGSPLSLECTVEGTSNPNLYWYRQAAGRGLQLLFYSVGIGQISSEVPQNLSASRPQDRQFILSSKKLLLSDSGFYLCAWNNYPGGTEAFFGQGTRLTVV.

To note about this clonotype: This clone may be a read error of a much larger clone one base away. CDR3 protein: CASSRRQGSWETQYF. CDR3 sequence (DNA): TGTGCCAGCAGCCGCCGGCAGGGTAGTTGGGAGACCCAGTACTTC. The V gene is TRBV7-9, the J gene TRBJ2-5; possibly TRBD1 for D (5 bases). The germline V gene has CDR1 SEHNR and CDR2 FQNEAQ (reference sequence). Trimming cost V 5 bases and J 5 bases, with 18 bases left between them. The CDR3 totals 15 residues. Combining the CDR3 with reference TRBV7-9 and TRBJ2-5 gives the whole variable domain DTGVSQNPRHKITKRGQNVTFRCDPISEHNRLYWYRQTLGQGPEFLTYFQNEAQLEKSRLLSDRFSAERPKGSFSTLEIQRTEQGDSAMYLCASSRRQGSWETQYFGPGTRLLVL.

The chain uses TRBV20-1 and TRBJ2-2; the D gene is possibly TRBD2 (6 bases). V was trimmed by 0 bases and J by 6 bases, leaving 14 bases between them. This CDR3 comprises 15 residues. Germline V gene lookup returns CDR1 DFQATT and CDR2 SNEGSKA (reference sequence). The CDR3 sequence: CSARDLTGEAGELFF. CDR3 bases: TGCAGTGCTAGAGATCTTACGGGAGAGGCCGGGGAGCTGTTTTTT.

The rearrangement joins TRBV19 to TRBJ1-1; perhaps TRBD1 as D (6 bases). V was shortened by 6 bases and J by 5 bases, with 13 bases between the two germline ends. This CDR3 region has 13 residues. Germline lookup yields CDR1 LNHDA and CDR2 SQIVND (reference sequence). DNA for the CDR3: TGTGCCAGTAGGCCGACAGGAGGAACTGAAGCTTTCTTT. Translated, it gives CASRPTGGTEAFF. The full variable domain, with the rest looked up from reference TRBV19 and TRBJ1-1, is DGGITQSPKYLFRKEGQNVTLSCEQNLNHDAMYWYRQDPGQGLRLIYYSQIVNDFQKGDIAEGYSVSREKKESFPLTVTSAQKNPTAFYLCASRPTGGTEAFFGQGTRLTVV.